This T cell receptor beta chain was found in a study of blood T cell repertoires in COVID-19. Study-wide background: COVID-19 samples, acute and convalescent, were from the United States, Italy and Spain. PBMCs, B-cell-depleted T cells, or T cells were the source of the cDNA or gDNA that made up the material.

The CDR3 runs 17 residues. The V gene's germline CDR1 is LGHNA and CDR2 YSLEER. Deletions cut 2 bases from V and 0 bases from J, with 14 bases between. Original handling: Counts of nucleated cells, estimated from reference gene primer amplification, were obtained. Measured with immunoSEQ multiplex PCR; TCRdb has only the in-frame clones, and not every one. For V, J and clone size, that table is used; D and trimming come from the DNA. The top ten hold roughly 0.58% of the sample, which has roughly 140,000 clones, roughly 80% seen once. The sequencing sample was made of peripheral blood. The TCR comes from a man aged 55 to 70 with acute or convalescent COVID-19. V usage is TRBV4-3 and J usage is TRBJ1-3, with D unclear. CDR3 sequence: CASSQSSETYSGNTIYF. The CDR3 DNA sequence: TGCGCCAGCAGCCAAAGCTCGGAGACTTACTCTGGAAACACCATATATTTT.